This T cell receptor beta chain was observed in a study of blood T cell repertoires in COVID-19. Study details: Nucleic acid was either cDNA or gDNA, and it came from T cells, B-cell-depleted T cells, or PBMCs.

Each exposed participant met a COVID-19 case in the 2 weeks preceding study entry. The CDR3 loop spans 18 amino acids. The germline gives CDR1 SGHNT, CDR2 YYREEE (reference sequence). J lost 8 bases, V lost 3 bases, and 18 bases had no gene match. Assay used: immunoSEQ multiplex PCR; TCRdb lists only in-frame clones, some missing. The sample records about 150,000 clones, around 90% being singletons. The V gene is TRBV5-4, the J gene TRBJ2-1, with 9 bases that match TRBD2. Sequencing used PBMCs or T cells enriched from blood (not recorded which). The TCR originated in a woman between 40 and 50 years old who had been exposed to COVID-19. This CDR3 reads CASSSLSGIAGEADEQFF. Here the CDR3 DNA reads TGTGCCAGCAGCTCCTTATCGGGTATAGCGGGGGAGGCGGATGAGCAGTTCTTC.